The present T cell receptor (beta chain) was sequenced within a study of T cells in narcolepsy. Study findings and constraints: HCRT-specific and TRIB2-specific autoreactive clonotypes appeared among same-patient CSF and blood CD4+ clonotypes. Autoreactive clone sequences were missing from some blood memory CD4+ repertoires. Healthy controls reportedly lacked the autoreactive clonotypes serially found in patients' blood.

V was cut by 3 bases and J by 7 bases, with 8 bases left in between. The germline CDR1 and CDR2 sequences are SNHLY and FYNNEI. CDR3 length: 12 residues. Concerning this clone itself: The antigen is undetermined.

Sequencing used immunoSEQ multiplex PCR; TCRdb keeps in-frame clones, though not all of them. The data contain about 32,000 clones, 83% of them singletons. V is TRBV2 and J is TRBJ2-3, with D perhaps TRBD2 (6 bases). The receptor was isolated from a human donor in good health. The sample taken for sequencing was memory (CD45RA-) CD4+ T cells from blood. In nucleotides, the CDR3 is TGTGCCAGCAGTGAGGGGGGTTATACGCAGTATTTT. This encodes CASSEGGYTQYF.